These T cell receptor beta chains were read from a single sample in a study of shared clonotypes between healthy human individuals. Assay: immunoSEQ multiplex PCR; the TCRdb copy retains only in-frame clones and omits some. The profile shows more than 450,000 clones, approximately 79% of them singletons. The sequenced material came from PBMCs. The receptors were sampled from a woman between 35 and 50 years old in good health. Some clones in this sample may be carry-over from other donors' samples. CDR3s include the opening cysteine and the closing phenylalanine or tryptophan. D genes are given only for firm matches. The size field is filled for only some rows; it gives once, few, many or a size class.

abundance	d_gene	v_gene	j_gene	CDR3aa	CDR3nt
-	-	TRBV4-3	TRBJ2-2	CASSQDRDTGELFF	TGCGCCAGCAGCCAAGACAGAGACACCGGGGAGCTGTTTTTT
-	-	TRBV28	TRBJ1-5	CASSFIRADQPQHF	TGTGCCAGCAGTTTTATCAGGGCGGATCAGCCCCAGCATTTT
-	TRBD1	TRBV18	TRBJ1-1	CASSQGQGAQTEAFF	TGTGCCAGCTCACAGGGACAGGGGGCGCAAACTGAAGCTTTCTTT
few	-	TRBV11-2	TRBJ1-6	CASSFSGVNSPLHF	TGTGCCAGCAGCTTTTCGGGAGTTAATTCACCCCTCCACTTT
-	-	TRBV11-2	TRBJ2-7	CASSRLGAGLEQYF	TGTGCCAGCAGCCGATTGGGAGCTGGGCTCGAGCAGTACTTC
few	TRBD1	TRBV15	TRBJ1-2	CATSTTGAGYGYTF	TGTGCCACCAGCACGACAGGGGCCGGCTATGGCTACACCTTC
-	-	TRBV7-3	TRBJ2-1	CASSLEGYSYNEQFF	TGTGCCAGCAGCCTCGAGGGCTACTCTTACAATGAGCAGTTCTTC
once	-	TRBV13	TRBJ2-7	CASSLVADYSYEQYF	TGTGCCAGCAGCTTAGTGGCGGACTACTCATACGAGCAGTACTTC
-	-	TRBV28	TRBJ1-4	CASRETNEKLFF	TGTGCCAGCAGGGAGACTAATGAAAAACTGTTTTTT
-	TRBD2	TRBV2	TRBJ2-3	CASSVLAGTDTQYF	TGTGCCAGCAGTGTGCTAGCGGGCACAGATACGCAGTATTTT
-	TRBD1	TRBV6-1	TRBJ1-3	CASRRDRTGNTIYF	TGTGCCAGCAGGCGGGACAGAACTGGAAACACCATATATTTT
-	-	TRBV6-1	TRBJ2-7	CASSPWTVEQYF	TGTGCCAGCAGTCCTTGGACAGTCGAGCAGTACTTC
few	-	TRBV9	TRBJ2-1	CASSSNLGDEQFF	TGTGCCAGCAGCTCCAATCTAGGCGATGAGCAGTTCTTC
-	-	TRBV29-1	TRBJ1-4	CSVEGDGGNEKLFF	TGCAGCGTTGAAGGGGATGGTGGTAATGAAAAACTGTTTTTT
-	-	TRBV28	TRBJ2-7	CASRLGVSDGRDEQYF	TGTGCCAGCAGGCTAGGGGTTAGCGATGGCCGGGACGAGCAGTACTTC
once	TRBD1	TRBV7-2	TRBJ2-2	CASSFRTGAITGELFF	TGTGCCAGCAGCTTTCGGACAGGGGCGATCACCGGGGAGCTGTTTTTT
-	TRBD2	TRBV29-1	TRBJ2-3	CSGLLAGDEDTQYF	TGCAGCGGCTTACTAGCGGGGGATGAAGATACGCAGTATTTT
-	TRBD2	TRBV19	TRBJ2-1	CASRTSGRAWEQFF	TGTGCCAGCAGAACTAGCGGGAGGGCCTGGGAGCAGTTCTTC
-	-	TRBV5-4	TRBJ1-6	CASSYETQNSPLHF	TGTGCCAGCAGCTACGAGACACAAAATTCACCCCTCCACTTT
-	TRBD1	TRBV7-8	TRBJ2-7	CASSIQGASRYEQYF	TGTGCCAGCAGCATACAGGGGGCGAGCCGATACGAGCAGTACTTC
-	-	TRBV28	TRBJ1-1	CASTALRTVTEAFF	TGTGCCAGCACCGCCCTACGGACGGTTACTGAAGCTTTCTTT
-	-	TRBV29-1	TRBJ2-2	CSVEVGAWGELFF	TGCAGCGTTGAAGTGGGGGCCTGGGGGGAGCTGTTTTTT
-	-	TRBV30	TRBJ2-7	CAWSVLFLNEQYF	TGTGCCTGGAGTGTATTATTCCTGAACGAGCAGTACTTC
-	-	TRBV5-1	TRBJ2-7	CASSLGIGKAADEQYF	TGCGCCAGCAGCTTGGGTATCGGTAAAGCGGCCGACGAGCAGTACTTC
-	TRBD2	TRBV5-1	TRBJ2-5	CASSLGLATTSQETQYF	TGCGCCAGCAGCTTGGGACTAGCGACAACCAGTCAAGAGACCCAGTACTTC
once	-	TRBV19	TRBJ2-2	CASSIVGTRLRSGELFF	TGTGCCAGTAGTATAGTGGGGACCCGCCTACGAAGCGGGGAGCTGTTTTTT
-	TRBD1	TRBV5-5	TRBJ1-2	CASSWRGQGPRAGYGYTF	TGTGCCAGCAGCTGGAGGGGACAGGGGCCTAGGGCGGGCTATGGCTACACCTTC
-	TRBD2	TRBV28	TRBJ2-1	CASSIFSGTISYNEQFF	TGTGCCAGCAGTATCTTCTCAGGGACTATCTCCTACAATGAGCAGTTCTTC
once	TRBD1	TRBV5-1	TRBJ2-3	CASSLTGGPDTQYF	TGCGCCAGCAGCTTGACAGGGGGCCCAGATACGCAGTATTTT
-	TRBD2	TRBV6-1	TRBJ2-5	CASSVLAGGETQYF	TGTGCCAGCAGTGTTCTAGCGGGAGGAGAGACCCAGTACTTC
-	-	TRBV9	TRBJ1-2	CASSVGGSYGYTF	TGTGCCAGCAGCGTAGGGGGTAGCTATGGCTACACCTTC
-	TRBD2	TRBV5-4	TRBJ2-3	CASSLEGLAADTQYF	TGTGCCAGCAGCTTGGAGGGACTAGCAGCAGATACGCAGTATTTT
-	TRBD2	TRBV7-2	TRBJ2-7	CASSLLAGAFYEQYF	TGTGCCAGCAGCCTGCTAGCGGGAGCGTTTTACGAGCAGTACTTC
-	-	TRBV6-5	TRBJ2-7	CASSSTIYEQYF	TGTGCCAGCAGTTCCACGATATACGAGCAGTACTTC
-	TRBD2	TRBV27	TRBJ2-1	CASTLSGRLDNEQFF	TGTGCCAGCACTCTTAGCGGGAGGCTCGACAATGAGCAGTTCTTC
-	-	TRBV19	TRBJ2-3	CASIPRDGDTQYF	TGTGCCAGTATCCCTAGGGATGGGGATACGCAGTATTTT
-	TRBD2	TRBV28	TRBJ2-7	CATGTSGSQSYEQYF	TGTGCCACCGGGACTAGCGGGAGCCAATCCTACGAGCAGTACTTC
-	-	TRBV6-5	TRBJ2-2	CASSPYRTGELFF	TGTGCCAGCAGTCCCTATCGTACCGGGGAGCTGTTTTTT
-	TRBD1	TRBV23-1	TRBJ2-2	CASRTPGGPGELFF	TGCGCCAGCAGAACCCCAGGGGGTCCCGGGGAGCTGTTTTTT
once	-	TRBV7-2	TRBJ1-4	CASSLLWGANEKLFF	TGTGCCAGCAGCTTACTGTGGGGGGCTAATGAAAAACTGTTTTTT
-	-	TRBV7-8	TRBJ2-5	CASSLTPGHGETQYF	TGTGCCAGCAGCTTAACGCCGGGACACGGAGAGACCCAGTACTTC
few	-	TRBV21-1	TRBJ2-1	CASSKVSPHDRGNEQFF	TGTGCCAGCAGCAAAGTTTCCCCCCATGACAGAGGCAATGAGCAGTTCTTC
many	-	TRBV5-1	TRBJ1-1	CASSFWPGDSTDLNTEAFF	TGCGCCAGCAGCTTCTGGCCGGGAGACTCGACAGATTTGAACACTGAAGCTTTCTTT
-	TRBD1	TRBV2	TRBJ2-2	CASSRDRGRTGELFF	TGTGCCAGCAGCCGGGACAGGGGGAGAACCGGGGAGCTGTTTTTT
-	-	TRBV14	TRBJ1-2	CASSQDRSNYGYTF	TGTGCCAGCAGCCAAGATCGATCTAACTATGGCTACACCTTC
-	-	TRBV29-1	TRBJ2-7	CSVLPQGSYEQYF	TGCAGCGTTCTCCCGCAGGGCTCCTACGAGCAGTACTTC
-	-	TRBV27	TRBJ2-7	CASSLGPAERAYEQYF	TGTGCCAGCAGTCTAGGGCCAGCGGAAAGGGCCTACGAGCAGTACTTC
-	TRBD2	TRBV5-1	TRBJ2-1	CASSIRTRVEQFF	TGCGCCAGCAGCATACGGACTAGGGTTGAGCAGTTCTTC
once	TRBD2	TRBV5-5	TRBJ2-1	CASSLTSGALNGNEQFF	TGTGCCAGCAGCTTAACCAGCGGGGCCCTGAATGGGAATGAGCAGTTCTTC
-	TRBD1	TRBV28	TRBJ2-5	CASSDRGGIETQYF	TGTGCCAGCAGTGACAGGGGGGGTATAGAGACCCAGTACTTC
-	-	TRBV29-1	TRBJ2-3	CSVESGGTDTQYF	TGCAGCGTTGAGAGCGGAGGCACAGATACGCAGTATTTT
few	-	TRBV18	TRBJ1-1	CASSPTVDGEAFF	TGTGCCAGCTCACCAACAGTGGATGGTGAAGCTTTCTTT
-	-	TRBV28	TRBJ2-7	CASSGHLFYEQYF	TGTGCCAGCAGCGGACACCTTTTTTACGAGCAGTACTTC